This T cell receptor beta chain was observed in a study of blood T cells in healthy people across ages. A word on this clonotype: This may be a read error, as it is one base from a much larger clone.

The authors ran a second PCR of about 7 to 11 cycles using a sample-barcoded 5' primer and a J-beta primer mix. Every sample produced at least 2.5 million CDR3-containing paired-end reads. TCRdb re-analysed the 5' RACE reads in MiXCR, keeping a single row per CDR3 protein. The sample holds 1 million or so distinct CDR3 sequences, 35% to 50% seen once. The CDR3 runs 15 residues. Germline V gene data show CDR1 as LNHNV and CDR2 as YYDKDF (reference sequence). The V end was cut by 0 bases, the J end by 10 bases, with 16 bases between. In each sample, at least 7 million PBMCs were isolated. The genes are TRBV15 and TRBJ2-1, with D possibly matching TRBD1 (6 bases). The sequence came from a woman aged 60-70 years in good health. The sample comprised blood. CDR3 DNA sequence: TGTGCCACCAGCAGAGAAGGGGGTACAATGGAGGAGCAGTTCTTC. Protein product: CATSREGGTMEEQFF.